This paragraph reports one T cell receptor beta chain. No antigen is known for it. This record belongs to a study of CD8+ T cells in alopecia areata. Study outcomes and limitations: Affected scalp, especially in alopecia totalis/universalis, had a higher clonality than normal scalp did.

Germline V lookup: CDR1 SGDLS, CDR2 YYNGEE. The CDR3 is 15 amino acids. V was pared by 1 base and J by 9 bases, with 17 bases between. RNA was extracted and reverse transcribed into cDNA as the sequencing template. The protocol was immunoSEQ multiplex PCR, while the TCRdb copy is restricted to in-frame clones and leaves out a portion. The data show 100,000 to 130,000 clones, approximately 50% seen once. This TCR came from a human donor with alopecia areata. This chain links TRBV9 with TRBJ2-1; D is perhaps TRBD2 (5 bases). Sequences were obtained from NKG2D-low CD8+ T cells sorted from blood. The CDR3 sequence is CASSVWLAASGEQFF. CDR3 in DNA: TGTGCCAGCAGCGTATGGCTAGCAGCTTCAGGTGAGCAGTTCTTC.